Listed here are 29 T cell receptor beta chains from one sample, sequenced in a study of cytomegalovirus exposure and HLA in healthy donors. The PCR employed 60 Vbeta primers together with 13 Jbeta primers. Repertoires were generated with immunoSEQ multiplex PCR, while TCRdb's copy carries only in-frame clones and drops some. Recorded for this sample: roughly 88,000 clones. The sequenced sample consisted of PBMCs. The receptors originated from a man aged 50-60 years in good health and CMV-seropositive.

The J gene is TRBJ2-5, the V gene TRBV9, with 12 bases that match TRBD2. The CDR3 runs 18 residues. The trim removed 0 bases at V and 5 bases at J, leaving 11 bases unmatched. CDR1 and CDR2 (germline): SGDLS, YYNGEE. CDR3 sequence (DNA): TGTGCCAGCAGCGTAGAGGGGGGGGGACTAGCGGGTCGGGAGACCCAGTACTTC. This gives the protein CASSVEGGGLAGRETQYF.

The chain carries TRBV2 and TRBJ1-1; D is ambiguous. CDR1 and CDR2 (germline): SNHLY, FYNNEI. Trimming took 4 bases from V and 1 from J, leaving 7 bases between them. There are 13 residues in the CDR3. For the CDR3, the DNA is TGTGCCAGCAGTGTGGGCCCGAACACTGAAGCTTTCTTT. This codes for CASSVGPNTEAFF.

The chain links TRBV11-2 to TRBJ2-2; 7 positions match TRBD2. The germline CDR1 and CDR2 sequences are SGHAT and FQNNGV. There are 16 residues in the CDR3. J lost 0 bases, V lost 0 bases, and 1 base had no gene match. As DNA, the CDR3 is TGTGCCAGCAGCTTAGAAGGGACTACGAACACCGGGGAGCTGTTTTTT. It yields the protein CASSLEGTTNTGELFF.

The CDR3 sequence is CASSYNTNSPLHF. The CDR3 DNA is TGCGCCAGCAGCTATAACACTAATTCACCCCTCCACTTT. The J gene is TRBJ1-6, the V gene TRBV4-3, with D unclear. The CDR3 is made up of 13 amino acids. V gave up 5 bases and J gave up 6 bases, with 8 bases separating them. CDR1 and CDR2 (germline): LGHNA, YSLEER.

This rearrangement joins TRBV9 to TRBJ2-1, with D perhaps TRBD2 (6 bases). This CDR3 is 15 amino acids long. CDR1 is SGDLS, CDR2 YYNGEE, per germline. Trimming cost V 0 bases and J 7 bases, with 14 bases left between them. The chain's CDR3 is CASSVDRVGGNEQFF. CDR3 in DNA: TGTGCCAGCAGCGTAGACCGAGTTGGGGGGAATGAGCAGTTCTTC.

This chain joins TRBV14 and TRBJ2-4; 8 bases match TRBD1. CDR3 size: 14 residues. The germline gives CDR1 SGHDN, CDR2 FVKESK. Unmatched junction bases numbered 9, after V lost 5 bases and J lost 9 bases. CDR3 nucleotide sequence: TGTGCCAGCAGCACGTCAGGGGGCCCTGGCATTCAGTACTTC. This encodes CASSTSGGPGIQYF.

The chain joins TRBV2 to TRBJ1-5, with D possibly TRBD1 on 5 matching bases. Germline V gene sequence: CDR1 SNHLY, CDR2 FYNNEI. The CDR3 runs 11 residues. V gave up 4 bases and J gave up 8 bases, with 6 bases separating them. The CDR3 here is CASSGGEPQHF. The CDR3 DNA reads as TGTGCCAGCAGTGGGGGGGAGCCCCAGCATTTT.

The gene calls are TRBV11-3 and TRBJ2-7; TRBD2 matches 8 bases. Germline lookup yields CDR1 SGHNT and CDR2 YENEEA. The CDR3 covers 13 residues. Losses at the gene ends were 5 bases for V and 2 bases for J; bases not matched to a gene: 2. CDR3 sequence reads: CASSRGGAYEQYV. The CDR3 nucleotides read TGTGCCAGCAGCCGGGGGGGAGCCTACGAGCAGTACGTC.

V gene TRBV5-1 combines with J gene TRBJ2-7, with D perhaps TRBD2 (5 bases). Deletions cut 1 base from V and 1 base from J, with 12 bases between. The CDR3 has 15 amino acids. Germline CDR1 is SGHRS and CDR2 is YFSETQ. For the CDR3, the DNA is TGCGCCAGCAGCTTGTTAGGACTTCTATCCTACGAGCAGTACTTC. Translated, it gives CASSLLGLLSYEQYF.

J is TRBJ2-5 and V is TRBV5-4; D is perhaps TRBD2 (6 bases). Trimming stripped 9 bases from V and 4 bases from J, with 16 bases between. The germline V gene has CDR1 SGHNT and CDR2 YYREEE (reference sequence). CDR3 length: 13 amino acids. The CDR3 DNA follows: TGTGCCACGCATAGCGGAGAGGGAGAGACCCAGTACTTC. Protein sequence: CATHSGEGETQYF. Based on the CDR3 plus reference TRBV5-4 and TRBJ2-5, the full variable domain is ETGVTQSPTHLIKTRGQQVTLRCSSQSGHNTVSWYQQALGQGPQFIFQYYREEENGRGNFPPRFSGLQFPNYSSELNVNALELDDSALYLCATHSGEGETQYFGPGTRLLVL.

J is TRBJ2-3 and V is TRBV7-3; 11 nucleotides line up with TRBD2. This CDR3 contains 17 residues. Trimming at V came to 4 bases and at J to 4 bases, leaving 10 bases not matched to a gene. The germline V gene has CDR1 SGHTA and CDR2 FQGTGA. CDR3 sequence (DNA): TGTGCCAGCAGCTCCTTGCCTAGCGGGAGGAACGCAGATACGCAGTATTTT. Amino acid sequence: CASSSLPSGRNADTQYF.

The chain has TRBV19 and TRBJ2-7; 9 nucleotides align to TRBD2. The CDR3 totals 14 residues. Germline CDR1 reads LNHDA; CDR2 reads SQIVND (reference sequence). V was pared by 6 bases and J by 2 bases, with 5 bases of the junction left unmatched. The CDR3 region is CASRAGGVAYEQYF. CDR3 bases: TGTGCCAGTAGAGCGGGAGGAGTGGCCTACGAGCAGTACTTC.

V usage is TRBV6-5 and J usage is TRBJ2-7; D possibly corresponds to TRBD2 (6 bases). This CDR3 has 14 residues. Germline CDR1 is MNHEY and CDR2 is SVGAGI. V lost 5 bases and J 5 bases, leaving 16 bases between the germline ends. The CDR3 region has the DNA TGTGCCAGCAGTCAGGGACTCGGCGGCCACGAGCAGTACTTC. It specifies CASSQGLGGHEQYF.

The chain recombines TRBV5-1 with TRBJ1-1; 8 bases agree with TRBD1. The CDR3 totals 14 residues. Germline V gene lookup returns CDR1 SGHRS and CDR2 YFSETQ. The J segment lost 1 base and the V segment lost 1 base, leaving 0 bases of the junction unmatched. The CDR3 here is CASSLTGGNTEAFF. In DNA form, the CDR3 reads TGCGCCAGCAGCTTGACAGGGGGGAACACTGAAGCTTTCTTT.

CDR3: CSVEGTSGGENEQFF. CDR3 coding DNA: TGCAGCGTTGAAGGAACTAGCGGAGGGGAGAATGAGCAGTTCTTC. The chain carries TRBV29-1 and TRBJ2-1; 8 nucleotides match TRBD2. CDR1 is SQVTM, CDR2 ANQGSEA, per germline. Trimming at V came to 1 base and at J to 7 bases, leaving 9 bases not matched to a gene. The CDR3 sequence is 15 residues long.

This chain uses TRBV5-6 with TRBJ1-2, with D tentatively TRBD1 (5 bases). Germline V gene lookup returns CDR1 SGHDT and CDR2 YYEEEE. V lost 2 bases to trimming and J lost 2 bases, with 10 bases between them. CDR3 length: 14 residues. CDR3 DNA: TGTGCCAGCAGCTTAAGGCAGGGAAACTATGGCTACACCTTC. Its protein product is CASSLRQGNYGYTF.

The rearrangement links TRBV11-3 to TRBJ1-4; D may be TRBD1 (6 bases). CDR1 and CDR2 (germline): SGHNT, YENEEA. This CDR3 spans 16 amino acids. V gave up 4 bases and J gave up 8 bases, with 20 bases separating them. For the CDR3, the DNA is TGTGCCAGCAGCTCCCCCGCGGGGGGCTTGGGGGAAAAACTGTTTTTT. Amino acids: CASSSPAGGLGEKLFF.

The genes are TRBV27 and TRBJ2-1, with 11 bases identical to TRBD2. The junction had 13 bases not matched to a gene; V was cut back by 6 bases and J by 9 bases. Per the germline V gene, CDR1 is MNHEY and CDR2 is SMNVEV (reference sequence). The CDR3 contains 16 residues. The CDR3, as DNA: TGTGCCAGCAGCCGTATAGCGGGAGGGCCATTAAGTGAGCAGTTCTTC. Its translation is CASSRIAGGPLSEQFF.

With regard to this clone: The same CDR3 also results from other DNA sequences found in this sample. The V gene is TRBV20-1, the J gene TRBJ2-7, with D maybe TRBD2 (5 bases). Trimming stripped 5 bases from V and 4 bases from J, with 9 bases between. The germline V gene has CDR1 DFQATT and CDR2 SNEGSKA (reference sequence). This CDR3 is built from 11 residues. DNA of the CDR3: TGCAGTGCTTCCGCGGGTTACGAGCAGTACTTC. Residues: CSASAGYEQYF.

The chain couples TRBV19 to TRBJ1-4; D is ambiguous. The V and J ends lost 7 bases and 8 bases respectively, with 23 bases between them. Germline assignment: CDR1 LNHDA and CDR2 SQIVND (reference sequence). This CDR3 spans 16 amino acids. CDR3 in DNA: TGTGCCAGTAAGGATAGCTATTCTGCCCTTGAGGAAAAACTGTTTTTT. Protein product: CASKDSYSALEEKLFF.

The rearrangement joins TRBV5-1 to TRBJ2-2; 9 bases match TRBD2. Unmatched junction bases numbered 3, after V lost 2 bases and J lost 4 bases. The germline gives CDR1 SGHRS, CDR2 YFSETQ. The length of the CDR3 is 15 residues. The CDR3 nucleotides read TGCGCCAGCAGCTTCGCTAGCGGGATCACCGGGGAGCTGTTTTTT. Translation: CASSFASGITGELFF.

The genes are TRBV19 and TRBJ1-5; 7 bases are a match to TRBD1. In germline, CDR1 is LNHDA, CDR2 SQIVND (reference sequence). The V segment lost 4 bases and the J segment 7 bases; nucleotides outside the gene matches: 10. This CDR3 spans 15 amino acids. The CDR3 is CASSKKTGFGQPQHF. The DNA of the CDR3 is TGTGCCAGTAGTAAAAAGACAGGGTTCGGGCAGCCCCAGCATTTT.

The rearrangement joins TRBV6-5 to TRBJ2-7; 7 bases align to TRBD1. CDR3 length: 14 residues. Germline V gene sequence: CDR1 MNHEY, CDR2 SVGAGI. Trimming cost V 6 bases and J 3 bases; bases outside gene matches: 8. The CDR3 DNA reads as TGTGCCAGCAGGTCCCCGGGACAGAACTACGAGCAGTACTTC. Translation gives CASRSPGQNYEQYF.

The V gene is TRBV9, the J gene TRBJ1-4, with 8 positions matching TRBD1. V lost 4 bases and J lost 10; bases outside the gene matches: 9. This CDR3 has 14 amino acids. Germline V gene data show CDR1 as SGDLS and CDR2 as YYNGEE. In nucleotides, the CDR3 is TGTGCCAGCAGCCGGACAGGGCTCACTGTAAAACTGTTTTTT. It translates to CASSRTGLTVKLFF.

This rearrangement joins TRBV7-9 to TRBJ2-7, with 7 bases fitting TRBD2. The germline CDR1 and CDR2 sequences are SEHNR and FQNEAQ (reference sequence). The ends lost 1 base at V and 3 bases at J; junction bases unmatched: 9. CDR3 length: 16 amino acids. DNA of the CDR3: TGTGCCAGCAGCTTAGGAGGGCTAGCGGAAGACTACGAGCAGTACGTC. The encoded protein is CASSLGGLAEDYEQYV.

The V gene is TRBV5-6, the J gene TRBJ1-2; TRBD1 matches at 7 bases. This CDR3 is built from 13 residues. Trimming at V came to 5 bases and at J to 4 bases, leaving 5 bases not matched to a gene. CDR1 is SGHDT, CDR2 YYEEEE, per germline. CDR3 protein: CASRGDRAYGYTF. CDR3 bases: TGTGCCAGCAGGGGCGACAGGGCCTATGGCTACACCTTC.

This chain links TRBV4-3 with TRBJ1-1; the D gene is possibly TRBD1 (5 bases). V shed 0 bases and J shed 2 bases, with 19 bases lying between them. This CDR3 spans 18 amino acids. Germline CDR1 LGHNA, CDR2 YSLEER. CDR3 loop: CASSQDRGGVGYNTEAFF. CDR3 nucleotide sequence: TGCGCCAGCAGCCAAGATCGTGGGGGGGTTGGATATAACACTGAAGCTTTCTTT.

The chain has TRBV10-1 and TRBJ2-2; 16 bases are a match to TRBD2. The CDR3 loop spans 18 amino acids. Losses at the gene ends were 6 bases for V and 4 bases for J; bases not matched to a gene: 8. Per the germline V gene, CDR1 is WNHNN and CDR2 is SYGVQD (reference sequence). The DNA for the CDR3 is TGCGCCAGCAGGGCCGGGACTAGCGGGAGGGCCGGCACCGGGGAGCTGTTTTTT. Protein product: CASRAGTSGRAGTGELFF.

This chain uses TRBV30 with TRBJ1-1, with D unresolved. The V end lost 2 bases, the J end lost 4 bases, and 11 bases lay between the germline ends. The CDR3 sequence is 13 residues long. In germline, CDR1 is GTSNPN, CDR2 SVGIG (reference sequence). The CDR3 sequence: CAWSRGEGTEAFF. In DNA, the CDR3 is TGTGCCTGGAGTCGGGGAGAGGGCACTGAAGCTTTCTTT.